The rows below give T cell receptor beta chains drawn from one sample of a study of cytomegalovirus exposure and HLA in healthy donors. Data came from immunoSEQ multiplex PCR; TCRdb stores just in-frame clones and leaves some out. Of roughly 59,000 clones listed, over 90% are singletons. Sequenced input: PBMCs. Receptor source: a young man in good health and CMV-seropositive. The CDR3 runs from the conserved cysteine through the conserved F or W.

TRBJ2-7	TRBV15	CATSRKYSGTSGSNEQYF
TRBJ2-7	TRBV28	CASSREQGAGDEQYF
TRBJ2-3	TRBV5-1	CASSLGTVPDTQYF
TRBJ2-7	TRBV5-6	CASKPRGLYEQYF
TRBJ2-1	TRBV7-8	CASSSRDRGAYNEQFF
TRBJ2-5	TRBV5-1	CASSPTTGAGWVETQYF
TRBJ1-2	TRBV5-4	CASSFRANYGYTF
TRBJ1-5	TRBV7-9	CASSSTGNNQPQHF
TRBJ1-1	TRBV7-8	CASSLVGRENTEAFF
TRBJ1-4	TRBV5-1	CASSLAGSRGSEKLFF
TRBJ1-1	TRBV28	CASRGPLGTEAFF
TRBJ2-5	TRBV5-6	CASSTGLAGVGETQYF
TRBJ1-1	TRBV19	CASSIDLGVSTEAFF
TRBJ2-3	TRBV4-1	CASSPDSRSLAVQIDTQYF
TRBJ1-2	TRBV11-2	CASSSLGGVIDGYTF
TRBJ2-2	TRBV27	CASGRTGGVPGELFF
TRBJ2-7	TRBV15	CATSRVRFRGGYEQYF
TRBJ2-3	TRBV7-6	CASSSQGAHTDTQYF
TRBJ2-7	TRBV5-1	CASSIGLAGAVQYF
TRBJ2-6	TRBV10-2	CASRGGSGANVLTF
TRBJ2-7	TRBV7-2	CASSLLAGGPEQYF
TRBJ2-7	TRBV5-1	CASSKTGSHEQYF
TRBJ2-7	TRBV18	CASSHDGSFEQYF